These 20 T cell receptor beta chains were sequenced from one sample in a study of blood T cells in healthy people across ages. A sample-barcoded 5' primer and a J-beta primer mix were used in a second PCR of about 6 to 11 cycles. Each CDR3 protein is one row after TCRdb ran MiXCR on the 5' RACE reads. The table shows hundreds of thousands of distinct CDR3 sequences, with around 50% occurring only once. The source material was blood. These receptors were collected from a middle-aged man in good health.

The rearrangement uses TRBV5-1 and TRBJ2-7; either TRBD1 or TRBD2 may fit D (5 bases each). The CDR3 contains 15 residues. The germline gives CDR1 SGHRS, CDR2 YFSETQ. V lost 5 bases to trimming and J lost 2 bases, with 17 bases between them. Here the CDR3 reads CASRNVGVRTYEQYF. The CDR3 DNA reads as TGCGCCAGCAGAAACGTGGGGGTACGGACCTACGAGCAGTACTTC.

This clonotype was recorded only once. The rearrangement uses TRBV28 and TRBJ2-7, with 8 bases fitting TRBD2. The last part of the DNA fits TRBJ2-5 better; the J call may be wrong. CDR3 length: 17 amino acids. Per germline, CDR1 MDHEN and CDR2 SYDVKM. This CDR3 is CASSFFRAGGSGETQYF. CDR3 coding DNA: TGTGCCAGCAGTTTTTTTCGCGCGGGGGGATCCGGAGAGACCCAGTACTTC.

This clonotype was detected only a few times. The chain couples TRBV4-2 to TRBJ1-2, with D possibly TRBD1 on 6 matching bases. The germline gives CDR1 LGHNA, CDR2 YNFKEQ. The CDR3 is 15 residues long. Between the trimmed V and J ends, which lost 3 bases and 3 bases, there was a span of 14 bases. The CDR3 loop is CASSQSTSGDYGYTF. In DNA, the CDR3 is TGTGCCAGCAGCCAGAGTACTTCAGGGGACTATGGCTACACCTTC.

This clonotype appeared a few times. This chain links TRBV29-1 with TRBJ1-2; D is uncertain. This CDR3 contains 13 residues. Germline values: CDR1 SQVTM, CDR2 ANQGSEA. Trimming stripped 6 bases from V and 2 bases from J, with 13 bases between. CDR3 residues: CSVVTVGNYGYTF. The CDR3 DNA reads TGCAGCGTGGTAACAGTAGGAAACTATGGCTACACCTTC.

Points on this clonotype: With a much larger clone just one base away, this may be a read error. The J gene is TRBJ2-1, the V gene TRBV20-1; no clear D gene. The germline V gene encodes CDR1 DFQATT and CDR2 SNEGSKA (reference sequence). This CDR3 contains 16 residues. V was cut by 4 bases and J by 2 bases, with 18 bases left in between. CDR3 bases: TGCAGTGCTACCATCGTGCCCCGAAGGCCCTACAATGAGCAGTTCTTC. It yields the protein CSATIVPRRPYNEQFF.

Worth noting for this clonotype: The junction departs from the called germline gene at one end, perhaps through a read error. This chain uses TRBV4-2 with TRBJ1-6; 8 bases fit TRBD1. This CDR3 spans 15 amino acids. CDR1 is LGHNA, CDR2 YNFKEQ, per germline. For the CDR3, the DNA is TGTGCCAGCAGCAAAGACAGGGGTTCTGGTTCACCCCTCCACTTT. This translates into CASSKDRGSGSPLHF.

The V call is TRBV24-1, the J call TRBJ1-5; 8 nucleotides line up with TRBD1. There are 18 residues in the CDR3. Losses at the gene ends were 8 bases for V and 4 bases for J; bases not matched to a gene: 18. Germline V gene data show CDR1 as KGHDR and CDR2 as SFDVKD. The CDR3 protein is CATNKIGQGWNKNQPQHF. DNA of the CDR3: TGTGCCACCAACAAAATAGGACAGGGTTGGAATAAGAATCAGCCCCAGCATTTT.

In DNA form, the CDR3 reads TGTGCCAGCTGGGGGCAGGGGGCCAAAAACATTCAGTACTTC. Amino acid sequence: CASWGQGAKNIQYF. The chain uses TRBV28 and TRBJ2-4, with a possible D match to TRBD1 (6 bases). The germline V and J ends were trimmed by 8 bases and 1 base, with 12 bases remaining between them. CDR1 is MDHEN and CDR2 is SYDVKM in the germline V gene. The CDR3 has 14 amino acids.

This chain joins TRBV20-1 and TRBJ1-5; 7 bases agree with TRBD1. Germline CDR1 is DFQATT and CDR2 is SNEGSKA (reference sequence). The ends lost 2 bases at V and 3 bases at J; junction bases unmatched: 4. The CDR3 length is 14 residues. The CDR3 protein is CSARTGVINQPQHF. In DNA, the CDR3 is TGCAGTGCTAGAACAGGGGTTATCAATCAGCCCCAGCATTTT.

The chain combines TRBV7-2 with TRBJ2-7; 7 bases map to TRBD1. CDR1 SGHTA and CDR2 FQGNSA come from the germline V gene. V shed 5 bases and J 3 bases; nucleotides not matched to a gene: 7. CDR3 length: 14 residues. CDR3 sequence reads: CASSPRNRGYEQYF. DNA for the CDR3: TGTGCCAGCAGCCCCAGGAACAGGGGCTACGAGCAGTACTTC.

The chain employs TRBV27 and TRBJ1-2, with a possible D match to TRBD1 (5 bases). Trimming shortened V by 2 bases and J by 6 bases, and 16 bases separated the two germline ends. Germline V gene lookup returns CDR1 MNHEY and CDR2 SMNVEV (reference sequence). The CDR3 has 15 amino acids. The CDR3 loop reads CASSLMTNGGHGYTF. In DNA, the CDR3 is TGTGCCAGCAGTTTAATGACAAACGGGGGTCATGGCTACACCTTC.

This rearrangement joins TRBV27 to TRBJ1-3, with 7 bases identical to TRBD1. This CDR3 is built from 14 residues. V shed 5 bases, J shed 8 bases, and the junction held 9 bases outside the gene matches. CDR1 MNHEY and CDR2 SMNVEV come from the germline V gene (reference sequence). CDR3 residues: CASSEGGEVDTIYF. The CDR3 coding sequence is TGTGCCAGCAGTGAAGGGGGCGAGGTGGACACCATATATTTT.

The rearrangement joins TRBV9 to TRBJ2-5; TRBD2 agrees at 9 bases. From germline, CDR1 is SGDLS and CDR2 YYNGEE. Trimming took 5 bases from V and 4 from J; bases not matched to a gene: 12. The CDR3 contains 16 residues. This CDR3 is CASSFSGGAERETQYF. CDR3 DNA sequence: TGTGCCAGCAGTTTTAGCGGGGGCGCCGAACGAGAGACCCAGTACTTC.

A few counts support this clonotype. The rearrangement uses TRBV6-5 and TRBJ2-5; D remains unclear. The CDR3 is 16 residues long. The germline CDR1 and CDR2 sequences are MNHEY and SVGAGI. V dropped 0 bases and J dropped 2 bases, with 13 bases sitting between them. CDR3 sequence reads: CASSYSYHGGQETQYF. CDR3 DNA sequence: TGTGCCAGCAGTTACTCGTATCACGGCGGACAAGAGACCCAGTACTTC.

V and J are TRBV20-1 and TRBJ1-1, with D possibly TRBD1 on 5 matching bases. The CDR3 has 12 amino acids. Germline values: CDR1 DFQATT, CDR2 SNEGSKA (reference sequence). The germline V and J ends were trimmed by 5 bases and 1 base, with 8 bases remaining between them. CDR3 coding DNA: TGCAGTGCTCCAAGGGGGAACACTGAAGCTTTCTTT. Encoded protein: CSAPRGNTEAFF.

The V gene is TRBV7-2, the J gene TRBJ1-1, with 7 bases aligning to TRBD1. CDR3 length: 15 residues. Trimming took 2 bases from V and 8 from J; bases not matched to a gene: 11. The germline V gene encodes CDR1 SGHTA and CDR2 FQGNSA. The CDR3 DNA follows: TGTGCCAGCAGCTTAAATCAGGGGGTAAAATTGGAAGCTTTCTTT. It encodes CASSLNQGVKLEAFF.

The DNA of the CDR3 is TGCAGTGCTAGAGACCTGAGAAGCAATCAGCCCCAGCATTTT. This translates into CSARDLRSNQPQHF. The genes are TRBV20-1 and TRBJ1-5; D is undetermined. Trimming took 0 bases from V and 1 from J, leaving 7 bases between them. This CDR3 comprises 14 residues. Looked up from germline, CDR1 is DFQATT and CDR2 is SNEGSKA (reference sequence).

This clonotype was seen a handful of times. The DNA of the CDR3 is TGTGCCAGCAGCCTCTCAGAGTGGGAGACCCAGTACTTC. Translating it yields CASSLSEWETQYF. V gene TRBV9 combines with J gene TRBJ2-5, with unresolved D. With 4 bases removed from V and 5 bases from J, the gap between germline ends came to 12 bases. This CDR3 is 13 amino acids long. Germline CDR1 reads SGDLS; CDR2 reads YYNGEE.

The rearrangement joins TRBV7-3 to TRBJ2-1, with D hard to call. CDR3 length: 15 amino acids. V lost 1 base and J 4 bases, leaving 11 bases between the germline ends. In germline, CDR1 is SGHTA, CDR2 FQGTGA. DNA of the CDR3: TGTGCCAGCAGCTTAATGGGCGGAATGTACAATGAGCAGTTCTTC. Amino acids: CASSLMGGMYNEQFF.

This rearrangement joins TRBV12-3 or TRBV12-4 to TRBJ2-5; 12 bases line up with TRBD2. TRBJ2-7 matches the DNA end more closely, so the J call is doubtful. The CDR3 is made up of 14 amino acids. The CDR3 nucleotides are TGTGCCAGCAGTTTCGGACTAGCGGGAAACGAGCAGTACTTC. It codes for CASSFGLAGNEQYF.